Listed here is a single TCR beta chain. The antigen remains undetermined. Profiled with immunoSEQ multiplex PCR; TCRdb holds only in-frame clones, not every one. The sample shows roughly 120,000 clones, about 92% of them seen only once. These data come from a study of graft-versus-host responses after intestinal transplantation. Looking at the study overall: Grafts were multivisceral, liver-intestinal, or isolated intestinal. Study-wide results and caveats: GvH clones were identified in recipient marrow, with some first appearing in ileum or blood. Early post-transplant HvG declines showed an association with peak circulating GvH clone levels. High graft-versus-host to host-versus-graft T cell clonal ratios marked allografts of patients with graft-donor macrochimerism.

The germline CDR1 and CDR2 sequences are MNHNY and SVGAGI (reference sequence). The CDR3 length is 16 residues. J lost 10 bases, V lost 4 bases, and 16 bases had no gene match. The sequencing here drew on unstimulated CD8+ T cells sorted from spleen or lymph node cells, taken before transplant. The chain is built from TRBV6-6 and TRBJ1-1; TRBD1 agrees at 9 bases. This receptor was taken from a human donor who was the organ donor for an intestinal transplant. The CDR3: CASSLFPGTGTLGAFF. CDR3 sequence (DNA): TGTGCCAGCAGTTTGTTCCCCGGGACAGGGACTCTTGGAGCTTTCTTT.